This T cell receptor beta chain originates from a study of glioma-infiltrating T cells after dendritic cell vaccination. Study in general: Patients received autologous tumor lysate-pulsed dendritic cell vaccination between about 2003 and 2013. General study findings and limits: Estimated pretreatment TIL content predicted outcome after dendritic cell vaccination.

Profiling relied on immunoSEQ multiplex PCR, and the TCRdb table lists in-frame clones only, not all of them. The sample contains around 67,000 clones, roughly 79% of which appear only once. No glioblastoma patient carried an isocitrate dehydrogenase mutation. As concerns this clone: Antigen unknown.

The CDR3 is 14 amino acids. The germline CDR1 and CDR2 sequences are SQVTM and ANQGSEA. J gave up 4 bases and V 5 bases, and 10 bases lay outside the gene matches. The clonotype comes from a human donor with glioblastoma. Here the sequenced sample was blood, taken before dendritic cell vaccination. The chain joins TRBV29-1 to TRBJ1-2, with 7 bases aligning to TRBD1. The CDR3 protein is CSVNRDSSPYGYTF. The CDR3 DNA sequence: TGCAGCGTTAACCGGGACAGTTCTCCCTATGGCTACACCTTC.